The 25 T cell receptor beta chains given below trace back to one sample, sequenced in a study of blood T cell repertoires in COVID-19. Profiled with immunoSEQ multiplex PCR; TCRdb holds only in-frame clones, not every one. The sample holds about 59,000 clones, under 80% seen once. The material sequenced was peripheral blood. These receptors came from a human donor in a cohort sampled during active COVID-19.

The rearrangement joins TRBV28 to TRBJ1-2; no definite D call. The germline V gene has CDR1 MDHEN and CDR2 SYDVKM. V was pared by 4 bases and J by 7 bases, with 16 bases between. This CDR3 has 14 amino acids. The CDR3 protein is CASSSPPGLAGYTF. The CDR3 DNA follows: TGTGCCAGCAGTTCTCCTCCCGGGTTGGCTGGCTACACCTTC.

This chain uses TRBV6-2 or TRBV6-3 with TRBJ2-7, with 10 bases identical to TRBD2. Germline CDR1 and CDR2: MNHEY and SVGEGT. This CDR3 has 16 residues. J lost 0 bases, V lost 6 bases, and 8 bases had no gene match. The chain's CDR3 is CASSGLAAISSYEQYF. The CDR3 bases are TGTGCCAGCAGCGGACTAGCGGCGATAAGCTCCTACGAGCAGTACTTC.

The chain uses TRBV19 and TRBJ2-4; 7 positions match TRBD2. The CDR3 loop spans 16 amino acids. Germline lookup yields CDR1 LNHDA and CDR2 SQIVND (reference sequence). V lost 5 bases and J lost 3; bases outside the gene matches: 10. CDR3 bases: TGTGCCAGTAGTCTGGCCGGGGGGACCGACAAAAACATTCAGTACTTC. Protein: CASSLAGGTDKNIQYF.

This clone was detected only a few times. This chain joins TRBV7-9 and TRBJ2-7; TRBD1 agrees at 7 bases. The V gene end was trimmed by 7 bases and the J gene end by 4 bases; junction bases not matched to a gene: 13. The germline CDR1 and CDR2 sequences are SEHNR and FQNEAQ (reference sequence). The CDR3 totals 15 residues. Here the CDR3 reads CASTNNRQGGYEQYF. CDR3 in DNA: TGTGCCAGCACCAACAACAGACAGGGTGGGTACGAGCAGTACTTC.

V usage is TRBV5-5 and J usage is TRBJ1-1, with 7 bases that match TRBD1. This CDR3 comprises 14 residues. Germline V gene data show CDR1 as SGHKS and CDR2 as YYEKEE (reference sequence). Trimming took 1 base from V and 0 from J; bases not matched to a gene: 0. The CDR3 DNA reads TGTGCCAGCAGCTTGACAGGGGTGAACACTGAAGCTTTCTTT. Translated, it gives CASSLTGVNTEAFF.

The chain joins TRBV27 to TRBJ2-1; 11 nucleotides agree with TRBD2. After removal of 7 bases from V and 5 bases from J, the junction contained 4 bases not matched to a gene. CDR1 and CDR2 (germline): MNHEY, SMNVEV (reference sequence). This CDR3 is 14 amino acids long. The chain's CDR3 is CASKGTSGHNEQFF. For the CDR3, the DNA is TGTGCCAGCAAAGGGACTAGCGGCCACAATGAGCAGTTCTTC.

CDR3 in amino acids: CASSDSPSTAGELFF. The CDR3 DNA sequence: TGTGCCAGCAGTGACTCCCCTAGTACCGCCGGGGAGCTGTTTTTT. This chain uses TRBV6-4 with TRBJ2-2; D is ambiguous. CDR3 length equals 15 residues. Trimming removed 0 bases from V and 6 bases from J, with 11 bases in between. Per the germline V gene, CDR1 is MRHNA and CDR2 is SNTAGT.

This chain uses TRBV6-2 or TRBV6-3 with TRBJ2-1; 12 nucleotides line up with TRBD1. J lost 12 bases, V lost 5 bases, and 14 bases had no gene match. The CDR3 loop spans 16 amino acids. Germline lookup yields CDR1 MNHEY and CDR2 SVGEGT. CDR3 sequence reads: CASSLSGTGGLVGQFF. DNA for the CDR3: TGTGCCAGCAGTCTTTCCGGGACAGGGGGCCTGGTAGGGCAGTTCTTC.

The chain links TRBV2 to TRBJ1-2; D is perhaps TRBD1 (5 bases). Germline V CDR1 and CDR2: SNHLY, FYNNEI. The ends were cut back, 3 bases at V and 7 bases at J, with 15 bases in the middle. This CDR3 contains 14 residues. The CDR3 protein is CASSEATVIIGYTF. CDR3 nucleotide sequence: TGTGCCAGCAGTGAGGCGACAGTGATTATTGGCTACACCTTC.

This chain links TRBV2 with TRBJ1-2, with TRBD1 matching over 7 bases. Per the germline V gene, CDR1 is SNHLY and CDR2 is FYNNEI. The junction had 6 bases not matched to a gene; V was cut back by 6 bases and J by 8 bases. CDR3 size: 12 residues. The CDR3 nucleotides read TGTGCCAGCAGAGCGACAGGGCCCGGCTACACCTTC. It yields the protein CASRATGPGYTF.

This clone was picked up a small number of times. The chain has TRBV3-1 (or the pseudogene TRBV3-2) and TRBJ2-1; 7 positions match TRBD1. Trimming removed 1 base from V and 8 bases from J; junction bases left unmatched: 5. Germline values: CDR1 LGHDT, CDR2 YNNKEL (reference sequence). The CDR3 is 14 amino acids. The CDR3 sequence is CASSQGQGFDEQFF. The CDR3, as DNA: TGTGCCAGCAGCCAAGGACAGGGTTTCGATGAGCAGTTCTTC.

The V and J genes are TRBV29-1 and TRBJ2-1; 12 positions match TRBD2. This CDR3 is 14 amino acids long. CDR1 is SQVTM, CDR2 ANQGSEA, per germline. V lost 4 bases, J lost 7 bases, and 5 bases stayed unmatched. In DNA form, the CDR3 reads TGCAGCGTTGGAGCTAGCGGGGGGGGGAATGAGCAGTTCTTC. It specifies CSVGASGGGNEQFF.

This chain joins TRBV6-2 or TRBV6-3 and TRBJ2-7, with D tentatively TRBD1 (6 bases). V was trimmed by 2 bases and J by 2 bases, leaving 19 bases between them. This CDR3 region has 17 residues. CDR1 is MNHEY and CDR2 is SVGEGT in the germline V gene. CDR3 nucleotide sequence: TGTGCCAGCAGTTACCGCGATAGTCAGGGGCCCACCTACGAGCAGTACTTC. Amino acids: CASSYRDSQGPTYEQYF.

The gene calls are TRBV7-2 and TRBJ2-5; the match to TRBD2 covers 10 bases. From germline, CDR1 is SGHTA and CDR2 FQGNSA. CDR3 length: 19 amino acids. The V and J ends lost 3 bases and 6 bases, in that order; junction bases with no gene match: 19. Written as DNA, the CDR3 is TGTGCCAGCAGCTTTAGCTGGTCTAGCGGGAGTAGGAGGGAAAAGACCCAGTACTTC. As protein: CASSFSWSSGSRREKTQYF.

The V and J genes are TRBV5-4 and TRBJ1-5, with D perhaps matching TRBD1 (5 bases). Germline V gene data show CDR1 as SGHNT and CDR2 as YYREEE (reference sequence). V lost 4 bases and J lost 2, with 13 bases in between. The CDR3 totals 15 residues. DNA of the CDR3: TGTGCCAGCAGCCTGGGACCTCGGGGCAATCAGCCCCAGCATTTT. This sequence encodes CASSLGPRGNQPQHF.

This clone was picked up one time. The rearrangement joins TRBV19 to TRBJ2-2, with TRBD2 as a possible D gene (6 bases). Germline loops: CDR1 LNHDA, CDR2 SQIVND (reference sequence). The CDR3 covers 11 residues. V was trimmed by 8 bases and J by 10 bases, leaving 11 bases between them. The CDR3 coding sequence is TGTGCCAGTGCAAGGGAGGTGGAGCTGTTTTTT. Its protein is CASAREVELFF.

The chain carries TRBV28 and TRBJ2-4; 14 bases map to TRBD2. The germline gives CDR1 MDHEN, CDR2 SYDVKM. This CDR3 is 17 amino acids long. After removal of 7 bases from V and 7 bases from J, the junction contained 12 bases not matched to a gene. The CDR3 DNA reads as TGTGCCAGCACCACCGGGACTAGCGGGAGCATTAGGAACATTCAGTACTTC. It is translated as CASTTGTSGSIRNIQYF.

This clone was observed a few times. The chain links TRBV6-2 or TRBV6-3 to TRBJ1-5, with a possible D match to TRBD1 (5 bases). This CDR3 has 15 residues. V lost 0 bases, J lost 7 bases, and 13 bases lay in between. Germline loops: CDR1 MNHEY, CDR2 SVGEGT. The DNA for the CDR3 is TGTGCCAGCAGTTACTCAACCGGGGGAGGGCAGCCCCAGCATTTT. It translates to CASSYSTGGGQPQHF.

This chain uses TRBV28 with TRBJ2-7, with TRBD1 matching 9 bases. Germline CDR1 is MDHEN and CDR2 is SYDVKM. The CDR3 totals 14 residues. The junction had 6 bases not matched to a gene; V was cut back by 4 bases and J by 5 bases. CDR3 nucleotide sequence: TGTGCCAGCAGTTCCCGGGACAGGGACCACGAGCAGTACTTC. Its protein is CASSSRDRDHEQYF. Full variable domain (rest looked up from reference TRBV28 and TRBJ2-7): DVKVTQSSRYLVKRTGEKVFLECVQDMDHENMFWYRQDPGLGLRLIYFSYDVKMKEKGDIPEGYSVSREKKERFSLILESASTNQTSMYLCASSSRDRDHEQYFGPGTRLTVT.

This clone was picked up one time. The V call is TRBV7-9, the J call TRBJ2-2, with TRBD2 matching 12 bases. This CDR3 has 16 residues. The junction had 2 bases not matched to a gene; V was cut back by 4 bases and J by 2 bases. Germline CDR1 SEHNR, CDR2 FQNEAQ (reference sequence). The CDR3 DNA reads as TGTGCCAGCAGCTCGGGACTAGCGGGTAACACCGGGGAGCTGTTTTTT. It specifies CASSSGLAGNTGELFF.

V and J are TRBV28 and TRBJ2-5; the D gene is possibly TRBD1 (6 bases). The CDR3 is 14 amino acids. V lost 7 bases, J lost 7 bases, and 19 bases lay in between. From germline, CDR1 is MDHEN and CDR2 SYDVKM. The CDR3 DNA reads TGTGCCAGCAACAAACAGGGAACAGGAAGGACCCAGTACTTC. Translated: CASNKQGTGRTQYF.

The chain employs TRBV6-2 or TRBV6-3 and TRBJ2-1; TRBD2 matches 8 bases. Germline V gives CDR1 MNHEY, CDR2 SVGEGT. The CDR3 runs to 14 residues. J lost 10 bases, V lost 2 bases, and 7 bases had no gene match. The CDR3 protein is CASSYVGLAGEQFF. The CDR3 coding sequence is TGTGCCAGCAGTTACGTTGGGCTAGCGGGCGAGCAGTTCTTC.

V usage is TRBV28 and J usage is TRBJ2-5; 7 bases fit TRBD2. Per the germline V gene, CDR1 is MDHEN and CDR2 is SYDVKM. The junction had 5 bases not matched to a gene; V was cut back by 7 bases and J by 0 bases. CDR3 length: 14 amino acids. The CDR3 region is CASTFGGYQETQYF. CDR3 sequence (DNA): TGTGCCAGCACCTTCGGGGGGTACCAAGAGACCCAGTACTTC.

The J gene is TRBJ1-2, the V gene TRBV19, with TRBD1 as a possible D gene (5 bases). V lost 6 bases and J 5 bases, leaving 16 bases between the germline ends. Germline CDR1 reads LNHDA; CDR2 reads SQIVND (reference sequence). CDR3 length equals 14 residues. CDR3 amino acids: CASRSPDTLYGYTF. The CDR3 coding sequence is TGTGCCAGTAGGAGTCCGGACACCCTATATGGCTACACCTTC.

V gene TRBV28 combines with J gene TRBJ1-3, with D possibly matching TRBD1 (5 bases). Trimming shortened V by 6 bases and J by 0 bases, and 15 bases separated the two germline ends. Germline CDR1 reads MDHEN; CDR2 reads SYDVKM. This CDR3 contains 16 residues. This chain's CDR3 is CASRPSDSNSGNTIYF. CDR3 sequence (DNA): TGTGCCAGCAGACCATCCGACAGTAACTCTGGAAACACCATATATTTT.